Given below is one TCR beta chain in context. Its antigen is not identified. Libraries were prepared by immunoSEQ multiplex PCR; TCRdb keeps only in-frame clonotypes and omits some of them. The table has about 15,000 clones, about three fifths seen once. This entry belongs to a study of CD4+ T cells in melanoma. This CDR3 contains 15 residues. J was trimmed by 6 bases and V by 0 bases; bases with no gene match: 5. Germline-derived CDR1 and CDR2 are LNHNV and YYDKDF (reference sequence). Study observations and caveats: A reported correlation linked neoantigen-specific CD4+ T cells to CD8+, macrophage and B cell function. Diverse differentiation states were reported for melanoma neoantigen-specific CD4+ T cells.

The source is a human donor with melanoma. The sample was cells from a culture (not recorded whether cultured in vitro). The chain joins TRBV15 to TRBJ1-1; 9 bases are shared with TRBD1. CDR3 protein: CATSREGQGLSEAFF. The CDR3 DNA reads TGTGCCACCAGCAGAGAAGGACAGGGGCTATCTGAAGCTTTCTTT.